The 3 T cell receptor beta chains in this list originate from one sample, sequenced in a study of blood T cell repertoires in COVID-19. The table came from immunoSEQ multiplex PCR; TCRdb's copy has only in-frame clones and leaves some out. The sample contains around 110,000 clones, approximately 84% of which appear only once. The sequenced material came from peripheral blood. These receptors all come from a man in his 70s with active or convalescent COVID-19.

The V call is TRBV6-5, the J call TRBJ1-6, with 8 bases matching TRBD1. CDR3 length equals 14 residues. The germline V gene encodes CDR1 MNHEY and CDR2 SVGAGI. With V trimmed by 6 bases and J by 9 bases, 7 bases remained unmatched. CDR3 sequence reads: CASRTGTGTSPLHF. The DNA for the CDR3 is TGTGCCAGCAGGACCGGGACAGGAACTTCACCCCTCCACTTT.

The V gene is TRBV28, the J gene TRBJ2-1, with 7 bases lining up with TRBD1. There are 16 residues in the CDR3. V gave up 5 bases and J gave up 0 bases; unmatched junction bases: 7. The germline CDR1 and CDR2 sequences are MDHEN and SYDVKM. The CDR3 DNA is TGTGCCAGCAGTACGAGACAGGGAAGCTCCTACAATGAGCAGTTCTTC. Its translation: CASSTRQGSSYNEQFF.

The gene calls are TRBV11-3 and TRBJ2-5, with a weak D call TRBD2 (6 bases). The CDR3 length is 13 residues. Trimming cost V 3 bases and J 5 bases, with 10 bases left between them. Germline assignment: CDR1 SGHNT and CDR2 YENEEA. The chain's CDR3 is CASSLFGGETQYF. Here the CDR3 DNA reads TGTGCCAGCAGCTTGTTTGGGGGGGAGACCCAGTACTTC.